These 3 T cell receptor beta chains were all obtained from the same sample, sequenced in a study of human versus mouse CDR3 diversity and MHC coevolution. Profiling relied on immunoSEQ multiplex PCR, and the TCRdb table lists in-frame clones only, not all of them. The sample shows about 73,000 clones, around 93% of them seen only once. The sequencing input was naive CD4+ T cells from blood. Indicated subset: CD45RO-negative CD62L-positive naive CD4 T cells. The receptors stem from a person between 25 and 70 years old in good health.

The CDR3 bases are TGCGCCAGCAGCCAAGGTCAGGCGCGGAACACCGGGGAGCTGTTTTTT. Encoded protein: CASSQGQARNTGELFF. This sequence joins TRBV4-1 and TRBJ2-2; D remains ambiguous. Trimming shortened V by 1 base and J by 1 base, and 10 bases separated the two germline ends. The CDR3 totals 16 residues. The germline V gene has CDR1 MGHRA and CDR2 YSYEKL.

The rearrangement links TRBV5-1 to TRBJ2-1, with 12 bases fitting TRBD2. This CDR3 has 16 residues. CDR1 is SGHRS, CDR2 YFSETQ, per germline. J gave up 9 bases and V 4 bases, and 11 bases lay outside the gene matches. This CDR3 is CASSPSVTSGGGEQFF. CDR3 nucleotides: TGCGCCAGCAGCCCCTCCGTGACTAGCGGGGGAGGTGAGCAGTTCTTC.

This chain uses TRBV2 with TRBJ1-4; D gene ambiguous. This CDR3 region has 14 residues. Between the trimmed V and J ends, which lost 5 bases and 0 bases, there was a span of 7 bases. Germline CDR1 and CDR2: SNHLY and FYNNEI. The CDR3 region has the DNA TGTGCCAGCAGTCTCCTTTCAACTAATGAAAAACTGTTTTTT. Residues: CASSLLSTNEKLFF.